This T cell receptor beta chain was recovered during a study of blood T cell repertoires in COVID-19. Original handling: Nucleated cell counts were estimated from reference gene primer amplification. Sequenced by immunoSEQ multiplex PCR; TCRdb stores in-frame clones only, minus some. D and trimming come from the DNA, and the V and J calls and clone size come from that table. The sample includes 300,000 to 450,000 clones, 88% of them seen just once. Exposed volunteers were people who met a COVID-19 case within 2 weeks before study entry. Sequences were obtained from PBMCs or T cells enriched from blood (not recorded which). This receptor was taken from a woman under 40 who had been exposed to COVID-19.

Written as DNA, the CDR3 is TGTGCCAGCAGTTTCCTTGTTTATGGCTACACCTTC. It translates to CASSFLVYGYTF. The chain employs TRBV28 and TRBJ1-2; D gene unclear. Germline V CDR1 and CDR2: MDHEN, SYDVKM. Trimming took 3 bases from V and 5 from J, leaving 7 bases between them. The CDR3 length is 12 residues.